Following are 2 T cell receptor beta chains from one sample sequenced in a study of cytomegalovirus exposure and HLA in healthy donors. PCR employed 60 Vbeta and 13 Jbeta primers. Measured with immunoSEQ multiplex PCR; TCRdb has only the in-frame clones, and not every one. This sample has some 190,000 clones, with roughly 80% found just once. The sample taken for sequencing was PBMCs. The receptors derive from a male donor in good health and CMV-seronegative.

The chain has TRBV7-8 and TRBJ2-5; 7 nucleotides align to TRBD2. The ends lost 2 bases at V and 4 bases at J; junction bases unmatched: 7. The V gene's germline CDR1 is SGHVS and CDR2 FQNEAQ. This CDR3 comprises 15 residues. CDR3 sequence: CASSLTRTRRETQYF. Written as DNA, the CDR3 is TGTGCCAGCAGCTTAACAAGGACTAGACGAGAGACCCAGTACTTC.

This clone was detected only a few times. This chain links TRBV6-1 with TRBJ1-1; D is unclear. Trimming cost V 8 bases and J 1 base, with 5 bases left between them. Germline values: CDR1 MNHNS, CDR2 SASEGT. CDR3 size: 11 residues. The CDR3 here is CASGRNTEAFF. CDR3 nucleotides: TGTGCCAGCGGGCGGAACACTGAAGCTTTCTTT.